This T cell receptor beta chain derives from a study of brain T cells in children with intractable seizures. In the case of this clone: Its specificity is not known.

Regarding the study as a whole: Viral specificity was inferred only from CDR3 similarity; HCMV serostatus was unknown.

The data were produced by immunoSEQ multiplex PCR, yet TCRdb's version contains in-frame clones alone and is incomplete. Among a few hundred thousand clones listed, approximately 93% were seen once. Time point noted: blood from clinic visit 5 months post-surgery; TSC patient then seizure free. The sequenced cases were selected for having the highest brain T cell transcript signatures. Pre-surgery treatment included at least one anti-epileptic drug. The TCR was taken from a boy in the first two years of life with tuberous sclerosis and intractable seizures. The material was peripheral blood, obtained roughly 5 months after surgery.

The CDR3, as DNA: TGTGCCAGCAGTGACAGGGGGCACACCGGGGAGCTGTTTTTT. Its protein is CASSDRGHTGELFF. This chain connects TRBV25-1 to TRBJ2-2; TRBD1 agrees at 8 bases. The germline V gene encodes CDR1 MGHDK and CDR2 SYGVNS. V was pared by 3 bases and J by 3 bases, with 0 bases of the junction left unmatched. The CDR3 is 14 amino acids.